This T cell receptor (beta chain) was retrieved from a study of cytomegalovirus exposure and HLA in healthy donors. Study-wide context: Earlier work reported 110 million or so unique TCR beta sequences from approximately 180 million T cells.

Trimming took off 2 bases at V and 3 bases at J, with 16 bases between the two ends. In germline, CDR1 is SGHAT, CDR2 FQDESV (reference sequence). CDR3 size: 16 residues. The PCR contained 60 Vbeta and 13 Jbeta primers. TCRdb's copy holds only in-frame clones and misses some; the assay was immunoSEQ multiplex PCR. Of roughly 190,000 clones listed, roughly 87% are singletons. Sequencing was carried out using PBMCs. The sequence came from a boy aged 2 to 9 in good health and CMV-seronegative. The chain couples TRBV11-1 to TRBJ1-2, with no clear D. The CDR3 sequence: CASSLTEGPLHYGYTF. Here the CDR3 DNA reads TGTGCCAGCAGCTTAACAGAGGGCCCGCTCCACTATGGCTACACCTTC.